This TCR beta chain is from a study of cytomegalovirus exposure and HLA in healthy donors. Study-wide context: Of all 360 or so donors who were genotyped, 80% to 85% belonged to the Caucasian-associated ancestry cluster. Regarding the study as a whole: Researchers counted some 150 TCR beta chains as cytomegalovirus-associated.

Details on this clone: Its matching antigen is unknown.

Losses at the gene ends were 4 bases for V and 2 bases for J; bases not matched to a gene: 8. The CDR3 runs 15 residues. CDR1 MNHEY and CDR2 SMNVEV come from the germline V gene (reference sequence). Primers: 60 Vbeta forward and 13 Jbeta reverse. Libraries were prepared by immunoSEQ multiplex PCR; TCRdb keeps only in-frame clonotypes and omits some of them. The table lists roughly 160,000 clones, about 80% of them singletons. The source material was PBMCs. This sequence originates from a man in his thirties or forties in good health and CMV-seronegative. The V call is TRBV27, the J call TRBJ2-7, with 7 nucleotides matching TRBD1. The CDR3 protein is CASSSLTGHPYEQYF. Written as DNA, the CDR3 is TGTGCCAGCAGTTCTCTGACAGGGCATCCCTACGAGCAGTACTTC.